The rows below give T cell receptor beta chains drawn from one sample of a study of T cell responses to AZD1222 COVID-19 vaccine. Some clones are missing from TCRdb's copy, which holds only in-frame ones; the method was immunoSEQ multiplex PCR. The sample lists about 140,000 clones, 85% to 95% occurring once. This specimen consisted of peripheral blood, obtained on day 0 of AZD1222 vaccination. The receptors were sampled from an adult in good health. CDR3s include the opening cysteine and the closing phenylalanine or tryptophan. The D gene is left open where the match is weak. Size is stated for part of the rows, as once, few or many counts, or as a class when the clone is expanded.

d_call: TRBD1
v_call: TRBV5-4
j_call: TRBJ1-2
clone_size: once
cdr3_nt: TGTGCCAGCAGAAAGATATGGGGACAGGGAAACTATGGCTACACCTTC
cdr3_aa: CASRKIWGQGNYGYTF

d_call: -
v_call: TRBV19
j_call: TRBJ2-1
clone_size: -
cdr3_nt: TGTGCCAGTAGTATAGCGGGTAGCTCCTACAATGAGCAGTTCTTC
cdr3_aa: CASSIAGSSYNEQFF

d_call: -
v_call: TRBV5-1
j_call: TRBJ1-1
clone_size: -
cdr3_nt: TGCGCCAGCAGCTTGGGATCCGGGAGTGCTTTCTTT
cdr3_aa: CASSLGSGSAFF

d_call: TRBD2
v_call: TRBV20-1
j_call: TRBJ2-3
clone_size: -
cdr3_nt: TGCAGTGCTAGTTTCGCTAGCGGGAGTACAGATACGCAGTATTTT
cdr3_aa: CSASFASGSTDTQYF

d_call: -
v_call: TRBV6-6
j_call: TRBJ2-1
clone_size: -
cdr3_nt: TGTGCCAGCAGTTACGGGGGGTGGGAGTATGTACGGTTCTTC
cdr3_aa: CASSYGGWEYVRFF

d_call: TRBD2
v_call: TRBV12-5
j_call: TRBJ2-1
clone_size: -
cdr3_nt: TGTGCTAGTGGTACCGGAGGGACTAACTACAATGAGCAGTTCTTC
cdr3_aa: CASGTGGTNYNEQFF

d_call: TRBD1
v_call: TRBV6-5
j_call: TRBJ1-4
clone_size: -
cdr3_nt: TGTGCCAGCAGTTTTCAGGGGGTGGAGGAAAAACTGTTTTTT
cdr3_aa: CASSFQGVEEKLFF

d_call: -
v_call: TRBV19
j_call: TRBJ1-2
clone_size: -
cdr3_nt: TGTGCCAGTAGTCTCCAGAACCATGTGGGCGGAGGGGACTATGGTTACACCTTC
cdr3_aa: CASSLQNHVGGGDYGYTF

d_call: TRBD1
v_call: TRBV4-1
j_call: TRBJ2-2
clone_size: -
cdr3_nt: TGCGCCAGCAGCCCCCGTTGGGACAGCAACACCGGGGAGCTGTTTTTT
cdr3_aa: CASSPRWDSNTGELFF

d_call: -
v_call: TRBV7-2
j_call: TRBJ1-6
clone_size: -
cdr3_nt: TGTGCCAGCAGGGGGGACTATAATTCACCCCTCCACTTT
cdr3_aa: CASRGDYNSPLHF

d_call: -
v_call: TRBV9
j_call: TRBJ1-2
clone_size: -
cdr3_nt: TGTGCCAGCAGCCCGCAGACGGATCGTTATGGCTACACCTTC
cdr3_aa: CASSPQTDRYGYTF

d_call: TRBD2
v_call: TRBV3-1/TRBV3-2
j_call: TRBJ2-7
clone_size: -
cdr3_nt: TGTGCCAGCAGCCTTTTAGCGGGGGGTTACGAGCAGTACTTC
cdr3_aa: CASSLLAGGYEQYF

d_call: -
v_call: TRBV7-6
j_call: TRBJ2-7
clone_size: few
cdr3_nt: TGTGCCAGCAGCACCGCCTACGAGCAGTACTTC
cdr3_aa: CASSTAYEQYF

d_call: TRBD2
v_call: TRBV7-3
j_call: TRBJ2-1
clone_size: -
cdr3_nt: TGTGCCAGCAGCTTATTTAGCGGGAGTATGAATGAGCAGTTCTTC
cdr3_aa: CASSLFSGSMNEQFF

d_call: -
v_call: TRBV12-5
j_call: TRBJ2-7
clone_size: -
cdr3_nt: TGTGCTAGTGGTGCGTCCTCCGGGGGAGTGACAGGCTACGAGCAGTACTTC
cdr3_aa: CASGASSGGVTGYEQYF

d_call: TRBD1
v_call: TRBV19
j_call: TRBJ1-5
clone_size: -
cdr3_nt: TGTGCCAGTAGTATCGAGGGACAGGTTGAGGTCAATCAGCCCCAGCATTTT
cdr3_aa: CASSIEGQVEVNQPQHF

d_call: -
v_call: TRBV2
j_call: TRBJ2-7
clone_size: -
cdr3_nt: TGTGCCAGCAGTGATTTCAACGAGCAGTACTTC
cdr3_aa: CASSDFNEQYF

d_call: -
v_call: TRBV5-6
j_call: TRBJ1-6
clone_size: -
cdr3_nt: TGTGCCAGCAGCTTGCGGGGCAAGTATAATTCACCCCTCCACTTT
cdr3_aa: CASSLRGKYNSPLHF

d_call: TRBD1
v_call: TRBV19
j_call: TRBJ1-5
clone_size: once
cdr3_nt: TGTGCCAGTAGTATATCCTGGACAGGGAGGGGTCAGCCCCAGCATTTT
cdr3_aa: CASSISWTGRGQPQHF

d_call: -
v_call: TRBV4-2
j_call: TRBJ2-3
clone_size: -
cdr3_nt: TGTGCCAGCAGCCAAGATGAGACTAGCACAGATACGCAGTATTTT
cdr3_aa: CASSQDETSTDTQYF

d_call: TRBD1
v_call: TRBV27
j_call: TRBJ1-4
clone_size: -
cdr3_nt: TGTGCCAGCAGGGGCATGGACAGGGGGATTCCTAATGAAAAACTGTTTTTT
cdr3_aa: CASRGMDRGIPNEKLFF

d_call: TRBD1
v_call: TRBV7-9
j_call: TRBJ1-6
clone_size: -
cdr3_nt: TGTGCCAGCAGCTACGACAGGGTTCGGAATTCACCCCTCCACTTT
cdr3_aa: CASSYDRVRNSPLHF

d_call: TRBD2
v_call: TRBV6-5
j_call: TRBJ2-7
clone_size: -
cdr3_nt: TGTGCCAGCAGCCTCGCTACTAGCGACTCCTACGAGCAGTACTTC
cdr3_aa: CASSLATSDSYEQYF

d_call: -
v_call: TRBV30
j_call: TRBJ1-4
clone_size: -
cdr3_nt: TGTGCCTGGAACATGGGAGGGGTTGATGAAAAACTGTTTTTT
cdr3_aa: CAWNMGGVDEKLFF